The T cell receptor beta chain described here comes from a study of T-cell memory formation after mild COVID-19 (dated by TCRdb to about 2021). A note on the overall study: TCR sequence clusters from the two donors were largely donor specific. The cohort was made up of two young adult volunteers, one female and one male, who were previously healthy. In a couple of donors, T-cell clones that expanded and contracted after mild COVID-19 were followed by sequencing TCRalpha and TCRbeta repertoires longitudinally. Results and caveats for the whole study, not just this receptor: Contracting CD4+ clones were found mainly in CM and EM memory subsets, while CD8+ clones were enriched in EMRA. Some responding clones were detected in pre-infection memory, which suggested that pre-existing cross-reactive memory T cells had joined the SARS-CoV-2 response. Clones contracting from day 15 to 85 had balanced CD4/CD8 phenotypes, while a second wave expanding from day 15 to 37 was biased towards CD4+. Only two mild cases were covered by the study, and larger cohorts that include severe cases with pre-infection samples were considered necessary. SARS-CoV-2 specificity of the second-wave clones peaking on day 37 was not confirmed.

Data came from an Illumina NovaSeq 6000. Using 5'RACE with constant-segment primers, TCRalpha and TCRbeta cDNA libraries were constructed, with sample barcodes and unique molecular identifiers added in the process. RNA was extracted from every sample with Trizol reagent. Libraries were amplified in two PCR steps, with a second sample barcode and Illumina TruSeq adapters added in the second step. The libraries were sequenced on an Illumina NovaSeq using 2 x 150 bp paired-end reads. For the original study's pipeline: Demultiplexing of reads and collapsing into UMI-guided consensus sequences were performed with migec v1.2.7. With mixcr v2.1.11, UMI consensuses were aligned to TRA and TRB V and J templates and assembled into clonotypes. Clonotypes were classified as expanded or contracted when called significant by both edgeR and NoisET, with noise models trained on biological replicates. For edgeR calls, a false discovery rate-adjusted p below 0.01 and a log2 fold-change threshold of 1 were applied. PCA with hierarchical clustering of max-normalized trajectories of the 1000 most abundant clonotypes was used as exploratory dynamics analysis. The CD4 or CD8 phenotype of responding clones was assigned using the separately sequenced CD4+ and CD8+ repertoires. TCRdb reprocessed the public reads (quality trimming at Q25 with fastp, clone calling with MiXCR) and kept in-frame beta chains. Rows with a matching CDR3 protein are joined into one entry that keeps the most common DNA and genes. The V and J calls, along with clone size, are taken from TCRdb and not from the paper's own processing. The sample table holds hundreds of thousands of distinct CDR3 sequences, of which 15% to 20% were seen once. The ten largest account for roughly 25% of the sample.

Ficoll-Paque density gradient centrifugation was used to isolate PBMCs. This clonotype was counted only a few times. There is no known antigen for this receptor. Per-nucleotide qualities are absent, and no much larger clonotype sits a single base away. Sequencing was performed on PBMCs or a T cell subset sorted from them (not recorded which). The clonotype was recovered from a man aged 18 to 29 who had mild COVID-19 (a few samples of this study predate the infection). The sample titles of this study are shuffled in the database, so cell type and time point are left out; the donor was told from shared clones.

Read as DNA, the sequence is TGTGCCACCAGTGACTCCCCGAACACTGAAGCTTTCTTT. This codes for CATSDSPNTEAFF. The chain couples TRBV24-1 to TRBJ1-1, with no reliable assignment of the D segment. Looking up the germline V gene yields CDR1 KGHDR and CDR2 SFDVKD. The junction shows trimming of 4 bases on V and 1 base on J, plus 6 bases between the germline ends. The CDR3 runs 13 amino acids, cysteine and phenylalanine included. Only the CDR3 DNA is retained, 39 bases long and in frame from the first base.